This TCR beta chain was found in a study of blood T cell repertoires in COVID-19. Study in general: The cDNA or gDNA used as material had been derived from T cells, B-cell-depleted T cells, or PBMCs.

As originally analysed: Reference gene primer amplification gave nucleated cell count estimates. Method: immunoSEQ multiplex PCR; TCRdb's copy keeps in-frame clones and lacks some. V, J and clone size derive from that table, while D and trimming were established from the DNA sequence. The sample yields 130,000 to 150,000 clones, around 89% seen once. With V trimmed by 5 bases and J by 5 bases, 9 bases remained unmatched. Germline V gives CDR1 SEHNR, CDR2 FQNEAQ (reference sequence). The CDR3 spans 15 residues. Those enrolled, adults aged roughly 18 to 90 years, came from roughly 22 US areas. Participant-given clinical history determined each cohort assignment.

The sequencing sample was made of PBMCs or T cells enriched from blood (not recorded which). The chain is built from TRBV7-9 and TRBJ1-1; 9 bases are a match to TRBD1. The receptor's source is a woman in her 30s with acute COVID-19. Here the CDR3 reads CASSTSGTGWTEAFF. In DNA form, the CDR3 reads TGTGCCAGCAGCACGTCCGGGACAGGGTGGACTGAAGCTTTCTTT.